Below are 21 T cell receptor beta chains sequenced from a single sample in a study of HIV-infected children after antiretroviral therapy interruption. Treatment defined: PENTA 11 planned treatment interruption arm or continuous ART arm. RNA-based 3' RACE libraries used unique molecular identifiers. TCRdb analysed the 3' RACE reads with MiXCR anew, one entry per CDR3 protein. This table has around 50,000 distinct CDR3 sequences, roughly 4.5% appearing once. The specimen comprised CD45RA+ CD4+ T cells from PBMCs, pooled from several time points, sampled from a donor given antiretroviral therapy, either interrupted or continuous. Specified subset: naive CD4+ CD45RA+ CD45RO- T cells. The receptors stem from a pool of human donors with HIV.

This clonotype appeared many times. This chain joins TRBV10-3 and TRBJ2-3; 11 bases are shared with TRBD2. The germline V gene has CDR1 ENHRY and CDR2 SYGVKD. V gave up 6 bases and J gave up 5 bases; unmatched junction bases: 22. The CDR3 runs to 20 residues. For the CDR3, the DNA is TGTGCCATCAGAACCGAGGGGAGAGGGAGTAGCGGGGGGGCCAAAGATACGCAGTATTTT. Residues: CAIRTEGRGSSGGAKDTQYF.

By sample share, this clonotype is medium-sized. The V and J genes are TRBV20-1 and TRBJ1-1; 7 bases are shared with TRBD1. V lost 6 bases and J lost 0; bases outside the gene matches: 4. The CDR3 covers 13 residues. Germline V gene data show CDR1 as DFQATT and CDR2 as SNEGSKA (reference sequence). This CDR3 reads CSARTGLNTEAFF. CDR3 nucleotides: TGCAGTGCGAGGACAGGATTGAACACTGAAGCTTTCTTT.

By share, this clonotype counts as medium-sized. The chain combines TRBV6-5 with TRBJ2-3; 8 positions match TRBD2. CDR3 length: 15 residues. V was clipped by 7 bases and J by 6 bases; unmatched bases: 12. Germline V gene lookup returns CDR1 MNHEY and CDR2 SVGAGI. CDR3 residues: CASISRGGPSDTQYF. CDR3 nucleotide sequence: TGTGCCAGCATCAGTCGGGGGGGGCCTTCCGATACGCAGTATTTT.

This clonotype was observed at least ten times. The chain uses TRBV12-3 or TRBV12-4 and TRBJ1-2; possible D gene TRBD1, 5 bases. This CDR3 region has 14 residues. Trimming cost V 5 bases and J 2 bases, with 12 bases left between them. Here the CDR3 reads CASSQGSENYGYTF. The CDR3 nucleotides read TGTGCCAGCAGTCAGGGCTCGGAGAACTATGGCTACACCTTC.

This clonotype was seen a handful of times. The chain couples TRBV13 to TRBJ2-5; unclear D gene. V lost 5 bases, J lost 5 bases, and 9 bases lay in between. CDR1 is PRHDT and CDR2 is FYEKMQ in the germline V gene (reference sequence). CDR3 length equals 12 residues. For the CDR3, the DNA is TGTGCCAGCAGCCCCCCGGCGGAGACCCAGTACTTC. Translating it yields CASSPPAETQYF.

The rearrangement links TRBV29-1 to TRBJ2-5, with 8 bases lining up with TRBD1. Germline CDR1 SQVTM, CDR2 ANQGSEA. Trimming took 6 bases from V and 3 from J; bases not matched to a gene: 3. The CDR3 runs 12 residues. This CDR3 is CSVTDREETQYF. The CDR3, as DNA: TGCAGCGTAACGGACAGGGAAGAGACCCAGTACTTC.

This clonotype was observed at least ten times. The chain couples TRBV5-6 to TRBJ1-1; 9 positions match TRBD1. Trimming cost V 5 bases and J 6 bases; bases outside gene matches: 11. This CDR3 is 15 amino acids long. The V gene's germline CDR1 is SGHDT and CDR2 YYEEEE. DNA of the CDR3: TGTGCCAGCAGTGGGGACAGGGCGTTTAGTTCTGAAGCTTTCTTT. Protein product: CASSGDRAFSSEAFF. Supplemented by reference TRBV5-6 and TRBJ1-1, the full variable domain reads DAGVTQSPTHLIKTRGQQVTLRCSPKSGHDTVSWYQQALGQGPQFIFQYYEEEERQRGNFPDRFSGHQFPNYSSELNVNALLLGDSALYLCASSGDRAFSSEAFFGQGTRLTVV.

This clonotype was detected many times. The J gene is TRBJ2-3, the V gene TRBV12-5; 11 bases match TRBD2. Trimming took 3 bases from V and 6 from J; bases not matched to a gene: 11. Germline CDR1 LGHNT, CDR2 FRNRAP. The CDR3 covers 17 residues. The CDR3 coding sequence is TGTGCTAGTGGTTTACAGACTAGCGGGGTTCTTCAGGATACGCAGTATTTT. This sequence encodes CASGLQTSGVLQDTQYF.

This clonotype occurred a few times. The rearrangement joins TRBV5-1 to TRBJ1-1; D gene ambiguous. V gave up 1 base and J gave up 0 bases, with 10 bases separating them. The V gene's germline CDR1 is SGHRS and CDR2 YFSETQ. CDR3 size: 15 residues. The CDR3 spells CASSLKSSLNTEAFF. The CDR3 DNA follows: TGCGCCAGCAGCTTGAAGTCCAGCTTGAACACTGAAGCTTTCTTT.

In this sample, this clonotype turned up many times. V usage is TRBV2 and J usage is TRBJ1-1, with D uncertain. CDR1 is SNHLY, CDR2 FYNNEI, per germline. Trimming pared 2 bases from V and 3 bases from J, leaving 10 bases between. The CDR3 covers 14 residues. The CDR3 bases are TGTGCCAGCAGTGAACAGGACGTCCACACTGAAGCTTTCTTT. Translating gives CASSEQDVHTEAFF.

In this sample, this clonotype turned up many times. The V gene is TRBV7-2, the J gene TRBJ2-2, with 7 bases lining up with TRBD2. With 3 bases clipped from V and 2 bases from J, the junction kept 6 bases outside the gene matches. The CDR3 loop spans 16 amino acids. Germline V lookup: CDR1 SGHTA, CDR2 FQGNSA. CDR3 DNA: TGTGCCAGCAGCTTTACCGGGACTACAAACACCGGGGAGCTGTTTTTT. Translating it yields CASSFTGTTNTGELFF.

This clonotype was seen repeatedly, ten times or more. The chain links TRBV28 to TRBJ2-4; D possibly matches TRBD1 or TRBD2 (6 bases each). Germline CDR1 is MDHEN and CDR2 is SYDVKM. V lost 4 bases and J 1 base, leaving 14 bases between the germline ends. CDR3 length: 16 amino acids. Here the CDR3 DNA reads TGTGCCAGCAGTTCCTCTACAGGGAGGGCCAAAAACATTCAGTACTTC. This sequence encodes CASSSSTGRAKNIQYF.

This clonotype occurred many times. J is TRBJ1-2 and V is TRBV3-1, with a weak D call TRBD1 (6 bases). Deletions cut 4 bases from V and 4 bases from J, with 13 bases between. The germline V gene encodes CDR1 LGHDT and CDR2 YNNKEL (reference sequence). This CDR3 is 14 amino acids long. The CDR3: CASSLTGQLYGYTF. CDR3 DNA sequence: TGTGCCAGCAGCCTTACGGGACAACTCTATGGCTACACCTTC.

This clonotype was recorded at least ten times. The chain uses TRBV5-1 and TRBJ2-7, with TRBD1 as a possible D gene (6 bases). The CDR3 contains 14 residues. V gave up 3 bases and J gave up 0 bases, with 10 bases separating them. The germline CDR1 and CDR2 sequences are SGHRS and YFSETQ. CDR3 DNA: TGCGCCAGCAGCTCGGACAGCCACTCCTACGAGCAGTACTTC. It translates to CASSSDSHSYEQYF.

This clonotype has ten or more counts. The chain carries TRBV20-1 and TRBJ2-3, with D tentatively TRBD2 (6 bases). The V and J ends lost 5 bases and 4 bases respectively, with 16 bases between them. In germline, CDR1 is DFQATT, CDR2 SNEGSKA (reference sequence). This CDR3 is built from 14 residues. Written as DNA, the CDR3 is TGCAGTGCTGACAAAGGAGGGAGGTCAGATACGCAGTATTTT. Its translation: CSADKGGRSDTQYF.

The chain recombines TRBV5-1 with TRBJ2-5; possible D gene TRBD2, 5 bases. CDR3 length: 13 residues. The V end lost 4 bases, the J end lost 2 bases, and 9 bases lay between the germline ends. Germline V gene lookup returns CDR1 SGHRS and CDR2 YFSETQ. The CDR3 coding sequence is TGCGCCAGCAGCCGGGATACACAAGAGACCCAGTACTTC. This encodes CASSRDTQETQYF.

This clonotype was counted ten times or more. The V and J genes are TRBV20-1 and TRBJ1-6, with a possible D match to TRBD1 (5 bases). CDR1 is DFQATT and CDR2 is SNEGSKA in the germline V gene (reference sequence). Trimming pared 1 base from V and 6 bases from J, leaving 13 bases between. This CDR3 comprises 15 residues. CDR3 bases: TGCAGTGCTAGAGTGGGGGGATCCCTTAATTCACCCCTCCACTTT. This gives the protein CSARVGGSLNSPLHF.

This clonotype was found a few times. This chain joins TRBV21-1 and TRBJ1-1; the table calls TRBD1, which could not be checked here. TRBV21-1 is classified as a pseudogene. The CDR3 runs 11 residues. CDR3 loop: CASRTDRPAFF. The CDR3 DNA reads as TGTGCCAGCAGGACGGACAGGCCAGCTTTCTTT.

This clonotype has just a few counts. The rearrangement uses TRBV23-1 and TRBJ1-5; D is perhaps TRBD1 (5 bases). TRBV23-1 is given ORF status, its function remaining uncertain. The V end lost 8 bases, the J end lost 6 bases, and 23 bases lay between the germline ends. The CDR3 sequence is 16 residues long. The CDR3 DNA reads as TGCGCCAGCCACCTCTTCGGAGGGGAGAAGAGTCAGCCCCAGCATTTT. Its protein product is CASHLFGGEKSQPQHF.

This clonotype was seen many times. The V and J genes are TRBV12-3 or TRBV12-4 and TRBJ2-3, with D maybe TRBD2 (5 bases). V lost 5 bases to trimming and J lost 6 bases, with 9 bases between them. The CDR3 contains 12 residues. The CDR3 loop is CASSLRGDTQYF. The CDR3 DNA reads TGTGCCAGCAGTCTTCGGGGTGATACGCAGTATTTT.

In its sample, this clonotype was seen many times. The chain carries TRBV7-6 and TRBJ2-5; 7 bases align to TRBD1. The length of the CDR3 is 14 residues. The J segment lost 4 bases and the V segment lost 5 bases, leaving 7 bases of the junction unmatched. Germline CDR1 and CDR2: SGHVS and FNYEAQ. CDR3 DNA: TGTGCCAGCAGCATACAGGGGAGTGGAGAGACCCAGTACTTC. The encoded protein is CASSIQGSGETQYF.